This record looks at one T cell receptor (beta chain) sequence and its context. The sample belongs to a study of T-cell memory formation after mild COVID-19. Overall study: In these data, TCR clusters were largely donor specific.

The junction had 7 bases not matched to a gene; V was cut back by 4 bases and J by 4 bases. The length of the CDR3 is 15 residues. Germline V CDR1 and CDR2: DFQATT, SNEGSKA (reference sequence). TCR alpha and TCR beta cDNA libraries carrying sample barcodes and UMIs came from 5'RACE with constant-segment primers. TCRdb re-called the 5' RACE reads with MiXCR, one entry per CDR3 protein. The data show roughly 600,000 distinct CDR3 sequences, over 15% seen once. The rearrangement uses TRBV20-1 and TRBJ1-5; TRBD1 agrees at 10 bases. The sequenced sample was PBMCs or a T cell subset sorted from them (not recorded which). This receptor was taken from an adult woman who had mild COVID-19 (a few samples of this study predate the infection). Cell type and time point are not known. CDR3 in DNA: TGCAGTGCTACCGCCGGGACAGGGGCGAATCAGCCCCAGCATTTT. Translation gives CSATAGTGANQPQHF.